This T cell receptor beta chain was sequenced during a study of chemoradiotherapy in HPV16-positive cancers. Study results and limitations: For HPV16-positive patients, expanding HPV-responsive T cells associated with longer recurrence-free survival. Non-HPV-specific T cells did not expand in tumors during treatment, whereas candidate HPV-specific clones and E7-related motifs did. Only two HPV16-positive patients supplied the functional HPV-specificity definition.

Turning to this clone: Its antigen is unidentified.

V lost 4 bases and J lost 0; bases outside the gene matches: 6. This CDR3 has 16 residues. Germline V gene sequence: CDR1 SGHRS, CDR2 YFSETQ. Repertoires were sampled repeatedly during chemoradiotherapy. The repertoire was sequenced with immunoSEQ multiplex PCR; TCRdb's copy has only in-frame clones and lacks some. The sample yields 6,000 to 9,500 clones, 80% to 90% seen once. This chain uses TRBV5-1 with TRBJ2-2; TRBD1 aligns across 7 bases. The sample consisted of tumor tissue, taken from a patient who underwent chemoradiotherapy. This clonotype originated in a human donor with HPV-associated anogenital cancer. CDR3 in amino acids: CASSLTGASNTGELFF. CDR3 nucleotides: TGCGCCAGCAGCCTAACAGGGGCGTCGAACACCGGGGAGCTGTTTTTT.